A single sample gave rise to the 25 T cell receptor beta chains below, sequenced in a study of T cells after posttransplantation cyclophosphamide. TCRdb's copy holds only in-frame clones and misses some; the assay was immunoSEQ multiplex PCR. The sample lists tens of thousands of clones, none appearing once, the ten largest making up approximately 6.4%. Specimen: PBMCs. The receptors were gathered from a woman aged 50 to 60 in good health and a related stem cell transplant donor.

This clone was observed many times. The V and J genes are TRBV5-1 and TRBJ2-7; 8 bases line up with TRBD1. The trim removed 7 bases at V and 5 bases at J, leaving 8 bases unmatched. This CDR3 is 13 amino acids long. Germline CDR1 reads SGHRS; CDR2 reads YFSETQ. CDR3 nucleotide sequence: TGCGCCAGCGCGGACAGGGTGTCGGACGAGCAGTACTTC. Translated, it gives CASADRVSDEQYF.

This clone was observed many times. V is TRBV6-5 and J is TRBJ1-4; D may be TRBD1 (6 bases). V lost 6 bases to trimming and J lost 7 bases, with 15 bases between them. Looked up from germline, CDR1 is MNHEY and CDR2 is SVGAGI. This CDR3 comprises 14 residues. In DNA form, the CDR3 reads TGTGCCAGCAGCCTAAAGGAAGGGGGTGAAAAACTGTTTTTT. Its translation is CASSLKEGGEKLFF.

This clone was observed many times. The genes are TRBV28 and TRBJ1-1; 9 positions match TRBD1. Trimming removed 6 bases from V and 11 bases from J; junction bases left unmatched: 4. The CDR3 consists of 11 residues. CDR1 is MDHEN and CDR2 is SYDVKM in the germline V gene. CDR3 in amino acids: CASRQGAIAFF. In DNA, the CDR3 is TGTGCCAGCAGACAGGGGGCGATCGCTTTCTTT.

This clone was recorded a few times. The CDR3 nucleotides read TGTGCCAGCAGCGGAAGACTTGTAACATCTAGCACAGATACGCAGTATTTT. Amino acids: CASSGRLVTSSTDTQYF. The J gene is TRBJ2-3, the V gene TRBV11-2; D ambiguous. Germline CDR1 SGHAT, CDR2 FQNNGV. Trimming left V 5 bases short and J 0 bases short, with 18 bases between. This CDR3 comprises 17 residues.

This clone appeared many times. The rearrangement links TRBV7-9 to TRBJ2-1, with a weak D call TRBD2 (7 bases). The germline V gene has CDR1 SEHNR and CDR2 FQNEAQ (reference sequence). The CDR3 covers 14 residues. V was trimmed by 11 bases and J by 0 bases, leaving 14 bases between them. The CDR3 is CAGWGGHSYNEQFF. CDR3 nucleotides: TGTGCCGGATGGGGGGGCCACTCCTACAATGAGCAGTTCTTC.

This clone was picked up many times. This chain's CDR3 is CAISASGQGREQYF. CDR3 DNA sequence: TGTGCCATCAGTGCCTCCGGACAGGGGCGCGAGCAGTACTTC. The rearrangement links TRBV10-3 to TRBJ2-7; 9 bases are shared with TRBD1. The CDR3 has 14 amino acids. The junction had 7 bases not matched to a gene; V was cut back by 4 bases and J by 6 bases. CDR1 is ENHRY, CDR2 SYGVKD, per germline.

Ten or more counts support this clone. The chain has TRBV19 and TRBJ2-5, with TRBD1 matching over 10 bases. Germline CDR1 and CDR2: LNHDA and SQIVND (reference sequence). The CDR3 sequence is 16 residues long. V dropped 3 bases and J dropped 4; count of bases not matched to a gene: 8. The CDR3 reads CASSIGTGERTETQYF. CDR3 nucleotides: TGTGCCAGTAGTATCGGGACAGGGGAGAGAACAGAGACCCAGTACTTC.

In this sample, this clone turned up many times. This chain links TRBV27 with TRBJ2-1, with D perhaps given as TRBD1 or TRBD2 (5 bases each). Germline V gene sequence: CDR1 MNHEY, CDR2 SMNVEV (reference sequence). Trimming removed 6 bases at V and 0 bases at J, with 9 bases between. The CDR3 consists of 14 residues. CDR3 DNA: TGTGCCAGCAGGCCAGGGAGCTCCTACAATGAGCAGTTCTTC. Protein sequence: CASRPGSSYNEQFF.

There are a few counts of this clone. The V and J genes are TRBV4-1 and TRBJ2-7; D is uncertain. This CDR3 comprises 17 residues. CDR1 is MGHRA, CDR2 YSYEKL, per germline. The V gene lost 4 bases and the J gene lost 2 bases, with 21 bases spanning the gap. CDR3 protein: CASSRVRVLLTTYEQYF. The CDR3 DNA reads TGCGCCAGCAGCCGGGTCCGGGTCCTCTTAACGACCTACGAGCAGTACTTC.

This clone appeared many times. The rearrangement uses TRBV7-2 and TRBJ2-5; perhaps TRBD2 as D (6 bases). The ends were cut back, 6 bases at V and 2 bases at J, with 19 bases in the middle. The CDR3 totals 16 residues. CDR1 is SGHTA, CDR2 FQGNSA, per germline. CDR3 DNA sequence: TGTGCCAGCAGAAACATGGGCGGGAACTCTCAAGAGACCCAGTACTTC. It is translated as CASRNMGGNSQETQYF.

This clone was seen at least ten times. The V call is TRBV5-4, the J call TRBJ1-1; weak D call: TRBD1 (5 bases). The germline V gene has CDR1 SGHNT and CDR2 YYREEE (reference sequence). The length of the CDR3 is 15 residues. Trimming stripped 2 bases from V and 5 bases from J, with 16 bases between. CDR3 sequence reads: CASSFDSRVETEAFF. CDR3 DNA: TGTGCCAGCAGCTTCGACTCCAGGGTAGAGACTGAAGCTTTCTTT.

At least ten counts were recorded for this clone. The rearrangement joins TRBV7-3 to TRBJ2-1; 12 nucleotides align to TRBD2. Losses at the gene ends were 4 bases for V and 15 bases for J; bases not matched to a gene: 13. Germline values: CDR1 SGHTA, CDR2 FQGTGA. The CDR3 is made up of 15 amino acids. The DNA for the CDR3 is TGTGCCAGCAGCTCCTTGACTAGCGGGAGTAGTGCGTTGTTCTTC. It specifies CASSSLTSGSSALFF.

This clone was seen ten or more times. The rearrangement uses TRBV23-1 and TRBJ2-1, with D possibly being TRBD2 (6 bases). TRBV23-1 is annotated as an ORF whose role is uncertain. V shed 8 bases and J shed 7 bases, with 21 bases lying between them. The CDR3 loop spans 15 amino acids. As DNA, the CDR3 is TGCGCCAGCGGGTCTAGACCTACGGCGGGAAATGAGCAGTTCTTC. Protein: CASGSRPTAGNEQFF.

This clone was seen many times. The chain uses TRBV5-1 and TRBJ1-1; possibly TRBD1 for D (6 bases). The CDR3 consists of 15 residues. The V end was cut by 7 bases, the J end by 1 base, with 17 bases between. CDR1 is SGHRS, CDR2 YFSETQ, per germline. As DNA, the CDR3 is TGCGCCAGCTCGAGGGGGATCCTTAGGAACACTGAAGCTTTCTTT. Its translation is CASSRGILRNTEAFF.

The rearrangement joins TRBV27 to TRBJ2-5; a weak D match, TRBD2 (6 bases). V was cut by 6 bases and J by 4 bases, with 18 bases left in between. This CDR3 is built from 15 residues. Germline CDR1 is MNHEY and CDR2 is SMNVEV (reference sequence). CDR3 bases: TGTGCCAGCAGAACGGGACTTACTTCCTCAGAGACCCAGTACTTC. It encodes CASRTGLTSSETQYF.

The CDR3 DNA follows: TGTGCCAGCAGTTTCCAGGGTAGTCAGCCCCAGCATTTT. Encoded protein: CASSFQGSQPQHF. This chain connects TRBV28 to TRBJ1-5; tentatively, D is TRBD1 (5 bases). Trimming stripped 3 bases from V and 6 bases from J, with 9 bases between. Germline values: CDR1 MDHEN, CDR2 SYDVKM. CDR3 length equals 13 residues.

This clone has more than one count but fewer than ten. This sequence joins TRBV12-3 or TRBV12-4 and TRBJ2-3; 8 bases fit TRBD2. J was trimmed by 4 bases and V by 7 bases; bases with no gene match: 13. This CDR3 contains 16 residues. CDR3 amino acids: CASTHPPAGAPDTQYF. The DNA of the CDR3 is TGTGCCAGCACTCATCCCCCAGCGGGAGCACCAGATACGCAGTATTTT.

There are many counts of this clone. The V gene is TRBV19, the J gene TRBJ2-3; 9 positions agree with TRBD1. The V gene's germline CDR1 is LNHDA and CDR2 SQIVND (reference sequence). Trimming took 5 bases from V and 1 from J; bases not matched to a gene: 16. CDR3 length: 19 residues. In DNA form, the CDR3 reads TGTGCCAGTAGTGGGGTGACAGGGGGGCCTCGTAGGGGCACAGATACGCAGTATTTT. Its protein is CASSGVTGGPRRGTDTQYF. The full variable domain, its missing parts supplied by reference TRBV19 and TRBJ2-3, is DGGITQSPKYLFRKEGQNVTLSCEQNLNHDAMYWYRQDPGQGLRLIYYSQIVNDFQKGDIAEGYSVSREKKESFPLTVTSAQKNPTAFYLCASSGVTGGPRRGTDTQYFGPGTRLTVL.

This clone was recorded many times. V usage is TRBV9 and J usage is TRBJ2-7, with D tentatively TRBD2 (6 bases). Germline CDR1 and CDR2: SGDLS and YYNGEE. The CDR3 consists of 14 residues. Trimming took 4 bases from V and 6 from J, leaving 17 bases between them. This CDR3 is CASSPEPQRAEQYF. CDR3 coding DNA: TGTGCCAGCAGCCCAGAGCCACAGCGGGCCGAGCAGTACTTC.

Many counts were recorded for this clone. The chain joins TRBV6-2 or TRBV6-3 to TRBJ2-7; D gene uncertain. Trimming took off 3 bases at V and 2 bases at J, with 5 bases between the two ends. The CDR3 runs to 12 residues. Germline V gene data show CDR1 as MNHEY and CDR2 as SVGEGT. The CDR3 DNA is TGTGCCAGCAGTTATACTCCCTACGAGCAGTACTTC. Translating it yields CASSYTPYEQYF.

This clone was observed many times. The rearrangement links TRBV5-1 to TRBJ2-3; 10 bases fit TRBD2. V was pared by 0 bases and J by 5 bases, with 12 bases of the junction left unmatched. CDR1 and CDR2 (germline): SGHRS, YFSETQ. The CDR3 consists of 18 residues. The CDR3: CASSLEASGSLGGDTQYF. In nucleotides, the CDR3 is TGCGCCAGCAGCTTGGAAGCTAGCGGGAGCCTTGGGGGAGATACGCAGTATTTT.

This clone was observed many times. This rearrangement joins TRBV4-1 to TRBJ2-3; TRBD1 matches 10 bases. CDR3 size: 16 residues. Germline V lookup: CDR1 MGHRA, CDR2 YSYEKL. V shed 2 bases, J shed 6 bases, and the junction held 8 bases outside the gene matches. CDR3 protein: CASSQPGQGIWDTQYF. CDR3 bases: TGCGCCAGCAGCCAACCGGGACAGGGGATTTGGGATACGCAGTATTTT.

Ten or more counts support this clone. This rearrangement joins TRBV27 to TRBJ2-1; tentatively, D is TRBD1 (5 bases). Trimming shortened V by 3 bases and J by 5 bases, and 14 bases separated the two germline ends. CDR1 is MNHEY, CDR2 SMNVEV, per germline (reference sequence). The CDR3 covers 15 residues. The CDR3 DNA sequence: TGTGCCAGCAGTTTGGTCCAGGGCTCGAACAATGAGCAGTTCTTC. Encoded protein: CASSLVQGSNNEQFF.

This clone was picked up many times. V usage is TRBV18 and J usage is TRBJ2-7, with D unclear. Per germline, CDR1 KGHSH and CDR2 LQKENI. The CDR3 spans 15 residues. Trimming shortened V by 6 bases and J by 0 bases, and 15 bases separated the two germline ends. The CDR3 nucleotides read TGTGCCAGCTCGCCAGTGGCCAGGAGCTCCTACGAGCAGTACTTC. It is translated as CASSPVARSSYEQYF. Variable domain in full (rest from reference TRBV18 and TRBJ2-7): NAGVMQNPRHLVRRRGQEARLRCSPMKGHSHVYWYRQLPEEGLKFMVYLQKENIIDESGMPKERFSAEFPKEGPSILRIQQVVRGDSAAYFCASSPVARSSYEQYFGPGTRLTVT.

This clone was recorded at least ten times. The chain uses TRBV5-8 and TRBJ2-7; 10 bases map to TRBD2. This CDR3 spans 14 amino acids. From germline, CDR1 is SGHTS and CDR2 YDEGEE. V lost 0 bases, J lost 3 bases, and 0 bases stayed unmatched. This CDR3 is CASSLASGSYEQYF. CDR3 nucleotide sequence: TGTGCCAGCAGCTTGGCTAGCGGGAGCTACGAGCAGTACTTC.